The rows below give T cell receptor beta chains drawn from one sample of a study of CD8 T cells in ankylosing spondylitis. TCRdb processed the 5' RACE reads anew with MiXCR; each CDR3 protein has one entry. Among about 130,000 distinct CDR3 sequences listed, around 7.9% were seen once. Input material: blood, either unsorted or a sorted T cell fraction (not recorded which). These receptors all stem from a female donor with ankylosing spondylitis or in good health (not recorded which). CDR3s include the opening cysteine and the closing phenylalanine or tryptophan. The order of the fields is J gene, V gene, clone size, D gene, CDR3 DNA, CDR3 protein. A D gene is named only where the DNA matches it firmly. Only part of the rows carry a size: once, few, many, or a class if the clone is expanded.

TRBJ1-2 TRBV25-1 many - TGTGCCAGCAGCGGAGCCGGGGCTGAGGGCTATGGCTACACCTTC CASSGAGAEGYGYTF
TRBJ2-7 TRBV6-1 - TRBD1 TGTGCCAGCAGTGAAGTTCACAGGGGCCACGAGCAGTACTTC CASSEVHRGHEQYF
TRBJ1-1 TRBV12-3/TRBV12-4 many TRBD1 TGTGCCAGCAGTCTTTCCGGGGACAGGAACACTGAAGCTTTCTTT CASSLSGDRNTEAFF
TRBJ2-2 TRBV6-1 many TRBD1 TGTGCCAGCAGACCGGGACAGTCAACCGGGGAGCTGTTTTTT CASRPGQSTGELFF
TRBJ2-5 TRBV30 many - TGTGCCTGGAGTGTACCCACCACCAAGCGCCGAGGGACCCAGTACTTC CAWSVPTTKRRGTQYF
TRBJ2-4 TRBV6-6 many - TGTGCTCCCAAAAACATTCAGTACTTC CAPKNIQYF
TRBJ2-5 TRBV7-2 - - TGTGCCAGCAGCGAATCAGGGGCGCGAGAGACCCAGTACTTC CASSESGARETQYF
TRBJ2-7 TRBV6-5 - - TGTGCCAGCAGTTACTCGAGTCGGAGCTCCTACGAGCAGTACTTC CASSYSSRSSYEQYF
TRBJ2-5 TRBV5-1 - - TGCGCCAGCAGCTTGGTATACGGGGAGACCCAGTACTTC CASSLVYGETQYF
TRBJ2-5 TRBV5-6 - TRBD2 TGTGCCAGCAGCCGCGGGACTAGCGGTTTGGAGACCCAGTACTTC CASSRGTSGLETQYF
TRBJ1-2 TRBV7-9 many - TGTGCCAGCAGCTTACAGGGCCCTTATGGCTACACCTTC CASSLQGPYGYTF
TRBJ2-3 TRBV5-1 many TRBD1 TGCGCCAGCAGCCGCGACAGGGCTCTTCCAGATACGCAGTATTTT CASSRDRALPDTQYF
TRBJ2-1 TRBV7-2 many - TGTGCCAGCAGCTTTACCAATGAGCAGTTCTTC CASSFTNEQFF
TRBJ2-1 TRBV2 - TRBD1 TGTGCCAGCAGTGAAGTACGGGGACAGGCCTACAATGAGCAGTTCTTC CASSEVRGQAYNEQFF
TRBJ2-5 TRBV5-1 many - TGCGCCAGCAGCCTTGGTCGGGGGGCCCAAGAGACCCAGTACTTC CASSLGRGAQETQYF
TRBJ2-5 TRBV12-3/TRBV12-4 many - TGTGCCAGCAGTTTATCCCCATCGGGAGAGACCCAGTACTTC CASSLSPSGETQYF
TRBJ1-3 TRBV20-1 many TRBD1 TGCAGTGCTAGAGACACGGGACAGCTCTCTGGAAACACCATATATTTT CSARDTGQLSGNTIYF
TRBJ1-3 TRBV4-2 many - TGTGCCAGCAGCCAAGATCGGGGGGCGAAGGATTTT CASSQDRGAKDF
TRBJ2-7 TRBV30 - TRBD2 TGTGCCTGGAGGACAGTAGCGGGTCGTTCCGGCGAGCAGTACTTC CAWRTVAGRSGEQYF
TRBJ2-2 TRBV12-3/TRBV12-4 many - TGTGCCAGCAGTTTACTTAGCCCGACCGGGGAGCTGTTTTTT CASSLLSPTGELFF
TRBJ1-2 TRBV4-3 many - TGCGCCAGCAGCCAAGACACGTACACCCACTATGGCTACACCTTC CASSQDTYTHYGYTF
TRBJ2-2 TRBV5-1 many - TGCGCCAGCGAGGGACACGGGGAGCTGTTTTTT CASEGHGELFF
TRBJ1-4 TRBV7-2 many - TGTGCCAGCAGCTTAGGACAGAATAATGAAAAACTGTTTTTT CASSLGQNNEKLFF
TRBJ1-4 TRBV4-1 many TRBD1 TGCGCCAGCAGCGGACAGGGGAATGAAAAACTGTTTTTT CASSGQGNEKLFF
TRBJ1-2 TRBV18 - - TGTGCCAGCTCACCGGTAGCGGGGCTGGAAAAGAGTGGCTACACCTTC CASSPVAGLEKSGYTF
TRBJ2-7 TRBV7-9 many - TGTGCCAGCAGCCCACATGGGGGGACGGGGGAGCAGTACTTC CASSPHGGTGEQYF
TRBJ1-2 TRBV2 many - TGTGCCAGCAGCCTGGACCAGAACTATGGCTACACCTTC CASSLDQNYGYTF
TRBJ1-1 TRBV4-1 many - TGCGCCAGCAGCCCGCTCGGAAGGGGTACTCGCACTGAAGCTTTCTTT CASSPLGRGTRTEAFF
TRBJ2-1 TRBV5-1 many TRBD2 TGCGCCAGCCGGGGGGAAGGAACTAACAATGAGCAGTTCTTC CASRGEGTNNEQFF
TRBJ2-7 TRBV11-2 many - TGTGCCAGCAGCTCCTTGGGGGAGCAGTACTTC CASSSLGEQYF
TRBJ2-3 TRBV25-1 - TRBD2 TGTGCCAGCAGTGAATGGGGAGGGGAGACAGATACGCAGTATTTT CASSEWGGETDTQYF
TRBJ1-1 TRBV12-3/TRBV12-4 many - TGTGCCAGCACTCAAAGGGGCAGACAGAACACTGAAGCTTTCTTT CASTQRGRQNTEAFF
TRBJ2-1 TRBV27 many - TGTGCCAGCAGTCCCCAGGGAGATCACAATGAGCAGTTCTTC CASSPQGDHNEQFF
TRBJ2-3 TRBV5-4 - - TGTGCCAGCACTTCTGGAAACTACGCAGGAGATACGCAGTATTTT CASTSGNYAGDTQYF
TRBJ2-1 TRBV5-5 many - TGTGCCAGCAGCTTGGTGGTCTATGAGCAGTTCTTC CASSLVVYEQFF
TRBJ2-3 TRBV5-1 many - TGCGCCAGCAGCTTGGAGACTCGTTCCACAGATACGCAGTATTTT CASSLETRSTDTQYF
TRBJ2-5 TRBV5-1 few TRBD2 TGCGCCAGCACCTATGCTAGCGGGGGTGCCGAGACCCAGTACTTC CASTYASGGAETQYF
TRBJ2-5 TRBV5-6 many - TGTGCCAGCAGCTTGGAATTGTTCGATGGGGCTAGAGAGACCCAGTACTTC CASSLELFDGARETQYF
TRBJ1-5 TRBV5-1 - - TGCGCCAGCAGCTACGTTGTGAAGGGATCTATGGGCAATCAGCCCCAGCATTTT CASSYVVKGSMGNQPQHF
TRBJ2-5 TRBV7-2 - - TGTGCCAGCAGCTTAATTGGGGGGTCCCAAGAGACCCAGTACTTC CASSLIGGSQETQYF
TRBJ1-4 TRBV5-1 many TRBD1 TGCGCCAGCAGCAGGGAGGGACAGAACAATGAAAAACTGTTTTTT CASSREGQNNEKLFF
TRBJ2-6 TRBV7-2 many - TGTGCCAGCAGCTTAGCGGTATCTGGGGCCAACGTCCTGACTTTC CASSLAVSGANVLTF
TRBJ1-4 TRBV20-1 many - TGCAGTGCTAGTGGACAGTTGGGAAAACTGTTTTTT CSASGQLGKLFF
TRBJ2-1 TRBV5-1 many - TGCGCCAGCAGCTTGGATGGTAGTCATCACCCGAACAATGAGCAGTTCTTC CASSLDGSHHPNNEQFF
TRBJ2-5 TRBV28 many - TGTGCCAGCAGTTTCAACGGGGCCCTCCAAGAGACCCAGTACTTC CASSFNGALQETQYF
TRBJ1-1 TRBV4-1 many TRBD1 TGCGCCAGCAGCCACCGACAGGGAAGTAAAGCTTTCTTT CASSHRQGSKAFF
TRBJ2-7 TRBV29-1 many TRBD1 TGCAGCGTTGAAGACGGACAGGGACCTACCTACGAGCAGTACTTC CSVEDGQGPTYEQYF
TRBJ1-1 TRBV21-1 many - TGTGCCAGCAGCCCCCGGGACAGGCACTCGAACACTGAAGCTTTCTTT CASSPRDRHSNTEAFF
TRBJ2-7 TRBV20-1 many - TGCAGTGCTAGCTCGGAGGGAGGTCGGTACGAGCAGTACTTC CSASSEGGRYEQYF
TRBJ2-1 TRBV7-3 many - TGTGCCAGCAGCGTATACAGGGTTCTCGGGGTAGATGAGCAGTTCTTC CASSVYRVLGVDEQFF